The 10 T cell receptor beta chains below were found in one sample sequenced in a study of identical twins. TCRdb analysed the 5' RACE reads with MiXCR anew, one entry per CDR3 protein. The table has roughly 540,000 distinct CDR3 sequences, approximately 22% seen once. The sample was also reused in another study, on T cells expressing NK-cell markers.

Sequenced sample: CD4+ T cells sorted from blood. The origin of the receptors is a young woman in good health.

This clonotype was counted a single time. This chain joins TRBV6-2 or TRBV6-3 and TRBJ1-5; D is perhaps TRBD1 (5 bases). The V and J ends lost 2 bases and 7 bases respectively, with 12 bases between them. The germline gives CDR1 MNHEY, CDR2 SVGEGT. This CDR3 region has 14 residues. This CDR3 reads CASSYGRGRQPQHF. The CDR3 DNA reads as TGTGCCAGCAGTTACGGGCGGGGCAGACAGCCCCAGCATTTT.

Here the CDR3 DNA reads TGTGCCAGCAGTTACCAGAGCTCCTACGAGCAGTACTTC. This gives the protein CASSYQSSYEQYF. The V gene is TRBV6-2 or TRBV6-3, the J gene TRBJ2-7, with D unresolved. Trimming pared 2 bases from V and 0 bases from J, leaving 5 bases between. This CDR3 has 13 amino acids. The germline V gene encodes CDR1 MNHEY and CDR2 SVGEGT.

CDR3 loop: CASSLGYTKDLGGYTF. Here the CDR3 DNA reads TGTGCCAGCAGCTTAGGATACACCAAAGACCTTGGTGGCTACACCTTC. This rearrangement joins TRBV7-3 to TRBJ1-2; D unclear. The CDR3 runs to 16 residues. V shed 2 bases and J shed 7 bases, with 20 bases lying between them. Germline CDR1 reads SGHTA; CDR2 reads FQGTGA.

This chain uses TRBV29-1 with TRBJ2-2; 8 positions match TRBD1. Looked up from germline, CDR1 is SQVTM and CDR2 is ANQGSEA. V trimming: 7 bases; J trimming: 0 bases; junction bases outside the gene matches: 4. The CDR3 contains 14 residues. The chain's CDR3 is CSGGQGTNTGELFF. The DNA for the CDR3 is TGCAGCGGAGGACAGGGAACGAACACCGGGGAGCTGTTTTTT.

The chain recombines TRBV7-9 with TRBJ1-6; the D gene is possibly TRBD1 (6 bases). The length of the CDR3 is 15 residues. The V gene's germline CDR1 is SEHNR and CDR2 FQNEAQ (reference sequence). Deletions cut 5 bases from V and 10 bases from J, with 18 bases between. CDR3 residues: CASSPPGQLASPLHF. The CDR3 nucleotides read TGTGCCAGCAGCCCCCCCGGACAGTTAGCATCACCCCTCCACTTT.

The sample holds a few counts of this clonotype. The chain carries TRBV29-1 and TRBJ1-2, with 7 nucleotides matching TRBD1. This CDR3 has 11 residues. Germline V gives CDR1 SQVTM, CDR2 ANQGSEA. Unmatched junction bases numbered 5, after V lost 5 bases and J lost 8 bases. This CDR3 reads CSVLRTGGYTF. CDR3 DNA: TGCAGCGTTCTTCGGACAGGCGGCTACACCTTC.

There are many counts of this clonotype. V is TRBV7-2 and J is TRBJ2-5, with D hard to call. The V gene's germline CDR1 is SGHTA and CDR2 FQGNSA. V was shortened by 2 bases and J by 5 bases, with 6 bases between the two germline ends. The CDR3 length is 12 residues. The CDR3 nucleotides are TGTGCCAGCAGCTTACACGGCGAGACCCAGTACTTC. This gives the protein CASSLHGETQYF.

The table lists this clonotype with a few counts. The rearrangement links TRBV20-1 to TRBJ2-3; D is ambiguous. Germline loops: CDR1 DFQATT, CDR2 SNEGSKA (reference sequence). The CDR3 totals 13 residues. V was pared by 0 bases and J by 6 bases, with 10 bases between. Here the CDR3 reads CSARDWGRDTQYF. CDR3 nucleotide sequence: TGCAGTGCTAGAGACTGGGGTAGGGATACGCAGTATTTT.

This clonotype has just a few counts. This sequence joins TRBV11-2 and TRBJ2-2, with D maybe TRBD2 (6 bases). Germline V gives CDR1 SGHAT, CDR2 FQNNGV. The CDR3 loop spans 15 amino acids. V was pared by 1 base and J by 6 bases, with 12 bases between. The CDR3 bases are TGTGCCAGCAGCTTAGGTGGGACTCGTTCCGGGGAGCTGTTTTTT. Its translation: CASSLGGTRSGELFF.

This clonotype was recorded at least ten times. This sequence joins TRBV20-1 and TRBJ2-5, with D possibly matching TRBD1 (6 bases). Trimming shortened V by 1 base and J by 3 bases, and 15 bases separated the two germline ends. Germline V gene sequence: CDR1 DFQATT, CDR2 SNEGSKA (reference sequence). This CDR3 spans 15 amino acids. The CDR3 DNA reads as TGCAGTGCTAGAGCGCCACAGGGAACCGAAGAGACCCAGTACTTC. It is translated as CSARAPQGTEETQYF.